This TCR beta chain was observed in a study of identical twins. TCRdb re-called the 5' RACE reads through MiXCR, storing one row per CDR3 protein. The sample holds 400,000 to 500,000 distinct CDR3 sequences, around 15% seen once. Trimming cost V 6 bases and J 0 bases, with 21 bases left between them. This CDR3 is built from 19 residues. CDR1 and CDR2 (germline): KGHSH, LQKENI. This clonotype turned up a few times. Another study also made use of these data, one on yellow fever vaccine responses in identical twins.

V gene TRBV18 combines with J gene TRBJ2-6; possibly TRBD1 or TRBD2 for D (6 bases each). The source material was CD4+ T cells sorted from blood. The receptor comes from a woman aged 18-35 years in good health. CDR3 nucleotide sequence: TGTGCCAGCTCTCGCGTCGGAGGGGGGACTGACTCTGGGGCCAACGTCCTGACTTTC. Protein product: CASSRVGGGTDSGANVLTF.